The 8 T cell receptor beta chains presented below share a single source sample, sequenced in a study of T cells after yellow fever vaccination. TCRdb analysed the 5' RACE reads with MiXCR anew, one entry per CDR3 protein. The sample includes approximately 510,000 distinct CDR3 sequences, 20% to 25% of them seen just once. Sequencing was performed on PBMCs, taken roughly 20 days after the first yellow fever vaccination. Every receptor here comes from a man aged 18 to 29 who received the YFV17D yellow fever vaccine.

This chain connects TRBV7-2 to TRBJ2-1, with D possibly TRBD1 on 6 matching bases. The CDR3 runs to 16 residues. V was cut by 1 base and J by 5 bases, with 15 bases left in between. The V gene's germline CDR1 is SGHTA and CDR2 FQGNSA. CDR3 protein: CASSLGRGGPHNEQFF. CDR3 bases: TGTGCCAGCAGCTTAGGCAGAGGGGGTCCGCACAATGAGCAGTTCTTC.

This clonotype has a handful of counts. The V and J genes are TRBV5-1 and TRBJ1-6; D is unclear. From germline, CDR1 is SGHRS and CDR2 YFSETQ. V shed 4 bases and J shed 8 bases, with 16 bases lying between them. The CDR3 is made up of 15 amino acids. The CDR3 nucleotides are TGCGCCAGCAGCCCGCTAGGCCCGGACGATTCACCCCTCCACTTT. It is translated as CASSPLGPDDSPLHF.

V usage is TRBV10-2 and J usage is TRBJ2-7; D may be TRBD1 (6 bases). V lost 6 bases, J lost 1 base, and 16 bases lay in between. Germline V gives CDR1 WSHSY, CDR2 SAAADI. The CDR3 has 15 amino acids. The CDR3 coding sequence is TGCGCCAGCAGGGGGTCGGACAGTGGGTCCTACGAGCAGTACTTC. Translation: CASRGSDSGSYEQYF.

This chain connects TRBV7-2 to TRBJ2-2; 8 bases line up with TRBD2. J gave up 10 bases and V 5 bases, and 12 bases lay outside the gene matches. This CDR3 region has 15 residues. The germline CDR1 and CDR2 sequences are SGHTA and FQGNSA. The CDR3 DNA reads TGTGCCAGCAGCACCTCACGGGGGGGCTTCGTGGAGCTGTTTTTT. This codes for CASSTSRGGFVELFF. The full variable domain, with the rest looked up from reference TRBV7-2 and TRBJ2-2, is GAGVSQSPSNKVTEKGKDVELRCDPISGHTALYWYRQSLGQGLEFLIYFQGNSAPDKSGLPSDRFSAERTGGSVSTLTIQRTQQEDSAVYLCASSTSRGGFVELFFGEGSRLTVL.

This chain's CDR3 is CASNDRAHSGNTIYF. The CDR3 DNA sequence: TGTGCCAGCAACGACCGGGCCCACTCTGGAAACACCATATATTTT. This chain links TRBV7-2 with TRBJ1-3; no reliable D call. CDR1 is SGHTA and CDR2 is FQGNSA in the germline V gene. Trimming took off 7 bases at V and 0 bases at J, with 13 bases between the two ends. The CDR3 totals 15 residues.

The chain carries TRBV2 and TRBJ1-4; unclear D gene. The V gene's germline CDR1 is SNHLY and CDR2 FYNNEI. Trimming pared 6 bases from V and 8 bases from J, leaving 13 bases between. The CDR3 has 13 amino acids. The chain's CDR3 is CASSVRSWEKLFF. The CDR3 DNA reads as TGTGCCAGCAGCGTTCGTAGTTGGGAAAAACTGTTTTTT.

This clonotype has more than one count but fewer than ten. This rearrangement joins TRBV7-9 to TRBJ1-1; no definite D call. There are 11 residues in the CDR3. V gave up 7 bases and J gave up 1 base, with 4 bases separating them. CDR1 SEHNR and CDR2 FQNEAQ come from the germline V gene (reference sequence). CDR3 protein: CASNENTEAFF. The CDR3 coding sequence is TGTGCCAGCAATGAGAACACTGAAGCTTTCTTT.

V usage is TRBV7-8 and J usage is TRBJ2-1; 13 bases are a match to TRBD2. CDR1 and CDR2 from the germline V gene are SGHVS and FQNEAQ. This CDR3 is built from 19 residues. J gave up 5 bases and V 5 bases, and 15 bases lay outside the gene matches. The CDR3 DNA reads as TGTGCCAGCAGCCAGCCGGGACTAGCGGGACCGACTTCAAACAATGAGCAGTTCTTC. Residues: CASSQPGLAGPTSNNEQFF.